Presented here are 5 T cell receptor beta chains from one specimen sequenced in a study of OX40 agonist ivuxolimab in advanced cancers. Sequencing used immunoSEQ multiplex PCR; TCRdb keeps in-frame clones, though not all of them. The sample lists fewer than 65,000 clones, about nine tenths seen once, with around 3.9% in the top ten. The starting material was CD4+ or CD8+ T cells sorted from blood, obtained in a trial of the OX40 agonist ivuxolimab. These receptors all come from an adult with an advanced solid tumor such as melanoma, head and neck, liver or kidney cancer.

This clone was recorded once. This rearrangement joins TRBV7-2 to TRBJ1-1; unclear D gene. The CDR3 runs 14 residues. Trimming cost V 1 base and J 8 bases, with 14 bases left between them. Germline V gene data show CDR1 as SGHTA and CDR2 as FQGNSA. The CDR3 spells CASSLGGGVPEAFF. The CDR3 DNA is TGTGCCAGCAGCTTAGGAGGTGGGGTCCCGGAAGCTTTCTTT.

Here the CDR3 reads CASSITLAGVRQFF. The CDR3 DNA is TGTGCCAGCAGTATCACCCTAGCCGGGGTCCGGCAGTTCTTC. The V gene is TRBV28, the J gene TRBJ2-1; D might be TRBD2 (5 bases). This CDR3 is 14 amino acids long. Germline lookup yields CDR1 MDHEN and CDR2 SYDVKM. With 5 bases removed from V and 12 bases from J, the gap between germline ends came to 20 bases.

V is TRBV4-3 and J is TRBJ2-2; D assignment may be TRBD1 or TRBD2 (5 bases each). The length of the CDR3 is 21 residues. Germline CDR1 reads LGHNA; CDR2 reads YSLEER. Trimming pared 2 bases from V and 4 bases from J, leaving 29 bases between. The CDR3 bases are TGCGCCAGCAGCCAATCCCAGGGACGGGATGTCTGGCGAGTGGGCACCGGGGAGCTGTTTTTT. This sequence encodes CASSQSQGRDVWRVGTGELFF.

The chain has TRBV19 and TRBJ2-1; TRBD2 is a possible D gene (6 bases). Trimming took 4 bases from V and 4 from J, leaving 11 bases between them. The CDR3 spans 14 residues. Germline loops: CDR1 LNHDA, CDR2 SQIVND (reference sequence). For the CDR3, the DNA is TGTGCCAGTAGTAGTAAAGGGACTTACAATGAGCAGTTCTTC. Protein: CASSSKGTYNEQFF.

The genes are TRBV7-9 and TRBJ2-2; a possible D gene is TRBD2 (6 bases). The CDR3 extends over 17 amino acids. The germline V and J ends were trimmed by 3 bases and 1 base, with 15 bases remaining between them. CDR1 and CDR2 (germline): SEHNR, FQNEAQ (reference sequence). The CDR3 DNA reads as TGTGCCAGCAGCTTTTGGATAACGGGAGTGAACACCGGGGAGCTGTTTTTT. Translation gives CASSFWITGVNTGELFF.